The next 21 T cell receptor beta chains were all read from a single sample in a study of T cell repertoires in cytomegalovirus infection. TCRdb fed the reads into MiXCR, producing one record per CDR3 protein. Here the sample spans 200,000 to 250,000 distinct CDR3 sequences, approximately 22% being singletons. Sequencing was performed on CD8+ T cells from PBMCs. All receptors derive from a human donor in good health (CMV status not recorded). Some clones in this sample may be carry-over from other donors' samples.

The V and J genes are TRBV14 and TRBJ2-3; D call uncertain. The V gene's germline CDR1 is SGHDN and CDR2 FVKESK. The ends were cut back, 3 bases at V and 7 bases at J, with 5 bases in the middle. There are 11 residues in the CDR3. CDR3 in DNA: TGTGCCAGCAGCCACACTTATACGCAGTATTTT. It encodes CASSHTYTQYF. Full variable domain (remainder filled in from reference TRBV14 and TRBJ2-3): EAGVTQFPSHSVIEKGQTVTLRCDPISGHDNLYWYRRVMGKEIKFLLHFVKESKQDESGMPNNRFLAERTGGTYSTLKVQPAELEDSGVYFCASSHTYTQYFGPGTRLTVL.

The rearrangement joins TRBV2 to TRBJ2-3; D perhaps matches TRBD2 (6 bases). This CDR3 is built from 14 residues. The germline CDR1 and CDR2 sequences are SNHLY and FYNNEI. V was clipped by 9 bases and J by 0 bases, with 13 bases between them. The CDR3 nucleotides read TGTGCCAGGCGGGACGCTTCTAGCACAGATACGCAGTATTTT. It translates to CARRDASSTDTQYF. Variable domain in full (rest from reference TRBV2 and TRBJ2-3): EPEVTQTPSHQVTQMGQEVILRCVPISNHLYFYWYRQILGQKVEFLVSFYNNEISEKSEIFDDQFSVERPDGSNFTLKIRSTKLEDSAMYFCARRDASSTDTQYFGPGTRLTVL.

This clonotype was detected ten times or more. The CDR3 reads CASSLLEYKYYEQYF. The CDR3 DNA sequence: TGTGCCAGCAGTTTATTAGAATACAAGTACTACGAGCAGTACTTC. This rearrangement joins TRBV28 to TRBJ2-7; D gene uncertain. V was shortened by 1 base and J by 3 bases, with 13 bases between the two germline ends. The germline V gene encodes CDR1 MDHEN and CDR2 SYDVKM. The CDR3 totals 15 residues.

This clonotype was found many times. The J gene is TRBJ1-1, the V gene TRBV12-5; no firm D call. Trimming took 5 bases from V and 0 from J, leaving 4 bases between them. The CDR3 contains 12 residues. Germline CDR1 is LGHNT and CDR2 is FRNRAP. CDR3 in DNA: TGTGCTAGTGGTCTTTTGAACACTGAAGCTTTCTTT. Its protein product is CASGLLNTEAFF.

This clonotype was seen ten or more times. This chain connects TRBV7-2 to TRBJ1-3; D not certain. This CDR3 region has 16 residues. Germline V lookup: CDR1 SGHTA, CDR2 FQGNSA. Trimming left V 1 base short and J 0 bases short, with 10 bases between. This CDR3 reads CASSLGGPFSGNTIYF. CDR3 sequence (DNA): TGTGCCAGCAGCTTAGGGGGTCCGTTCTCTGGAAACACCATATATTTT.

The chain has TRBV20-1 and TRBJ1-1; TRBD1 matches at 7 bases. The V and J ends lost 0 bases and 0 bases, in that order; junction bases with no gene match: 1. Germline loops: CDR1 DFQATT, CDR2 SNEGSKA (reference sequence). The CDR3 covers 14 residues. The CDR3 DNA is TGCAGTGCTAGAGATGACAGGGTGAACACTGAAGCTTTCTTT. Translation gives CSARDDRVNTEAFF.

This clonotype appeared a single time. The V call is TRBV20-1, the J call TRBJ2-3; 10 bases fit TRBD1. Germline V gene sequence: CDR1 DFQATT, CDR2 SNEGSKA (reference sequence). V was pared by 0 bases and J by 4 bases, with 4 bases of the junction left unmatched. This CDR3 comprises 15 residues. The CDR3 is CSARDRDRGPDTQYF. The CDR3 bases are TGCAGTGCTAGAGATCGGGACAGGGGACCAGATACGCAGTATTTT.

This clonotype was seen a few times. The chain combines TRBV6-5 with TRBJ1-1; D is perhaps TRBD1 (6 bases). V shed 6 bases and J shed 4 bases, with 24 bases lying between them. CDR1 MNHEY and CDR2 SVGAGI come from the germline V gene. The CDR3 totals 17 residues. The CDR3 region has the DNA TGTGCCAGCAGCCCCGGGCCTCGAGGGGGGTTGGGCACTGAAGCTTTCTTT. Encoded protein: CASSPGPRGGLGTEAFF.

This clonotype was seen only a few times. The gene calls are TRBV27 and TRBJ2-1, with D perhaps TRBD1 (6 bases). The germline V and J ends were trimmed by 5 bases and 0 bases, with 17 bases remaining between them. The CDR3 runs 17 residues. Germline loops: CDR1 MNHEY, CDR2 SMNVEV (reference sequence). CDR3 coding DNA: TGTGCCAGCAGTCCAGGACAGAAGATAAGCTCCTACAATGAGCAGTTCTTC. Translation gives CASSPGQKISSYNEQFF.

This clonotype has only a few counts. The chain joins TRBV27 to TRBJ2-1; 7 positions agree with TRBD1. Per germline, CDR1 MNHEY and CDR2 SMNVEV (reference sequence). Trimming at V came to 5 bases and at J to 8 bases, leaving 9 bases not matched to a gene. CDR3 length: 14 residues. This chain's CDR3 is CASSLDRSNYEQFF. CDR3 DNA: TGTGCCAGCAGTCTGGACAGGAGTAACTATGAGCAGTTCTTC.

This clonotype turned up a few times. This rearrangement joins TRBV28 to TRBJ2-3; a weak D match, TRBD1 (6 bases). Trimming took 6 bases from V and 5 from J, leaving 15 bases between them. CDR3 length equals 14 residues. Germline-derived CDR1 and CDR2 are MDHEN and SYDVKM. Here the CDR3 DNA reads TGTGCCAGCAGCCTTACAGGGAGAGGAGATACGCAGTATTTT. As protein: CASSLTGRGDTQYF.

The chain has TRBV7-3 and TRBJ2-7; TRBD2 matches at 7 bases. The length of the CDR3 is 15 residues. Germline V gene data show CDR1 as SGHTA and CDR2 as FQGTGA. The V and J ends lost 5 bases and 2 bases, in that order; junction bases with no gene match: 9. CDR3 in amino acids: CASSPGSGLAYEQYF. The CDR3 DNA sequence: TGTGCCAGCAGCCCGGGGTCCGGACTAGCCTACGAGCAGTACTTC.

The V and J genes are TRBV28 and TRBJ2-2, with D possibly TRBD1 on 5 matching bases. The CDR3 spans 16 residues. The V end was cut by 5 bases, the J end by 1 base, with 14 bases between. Germline CDR1 MDHEN, CDR2 SYDVKM. CDR3 DNA: TGTGCCAGCAGTCCCCCGGGCACAGGGAACACCGGGGAGCTGTTTTTT. It specifies CASSPPGTGNTGELFF.

This clonotype was detected many times. This chain links TRBV7-9 with TRBJ2-7; TRBD2 might be the D (5 bases). Germline values: CDR1 SEHNR, CDR2 FQNEAQ (reference sequence). The CDR3 loop spans 11 amino acids. Trimming left V 5 bases short and J 11 bases short, with 13 bases between. The CDR3 DNA sequence: TGTGCCAGCAGCACCACTAGTCCCAAGTACTTC. This sequence encodes CASSTTSPKYF.

This sequence joins TRBV5-1 and TRBJ2-5; 9 nucleotides agree with TRBD2. From germline, CDR1 is SGHRS and CDR2 YFSETQ. The J segment lost 4 bases and the V segment lost 4 bases, leaving 8 bases of the junction unmatched. The CDR3 length is 15 residues. CDR3 in amino acids: CASSSAPAGGETQYF. CDR3 nucleotides: TGCGCCAGCAGCAGCGCCCCAGCGGGGGGAGAGACCCAGTACTTC.

The chain has TRBV7-6 and TRBJ1-1; D may be TRBD1 (5 bases). The CDR3 extends over 15 amino acids. The germline V gene has CDR1 SGHVS and CDR2 FNYEAQ. Trimming removed 1 base from V and 4 bases from J, with 13 bases in between. CDR3 coding DNA: TGTGCCAGCAGCTTAGGAGGGGTCCTGGGCACTGAAGCTTTCTTT. Its protein is CASSLGGVLGTEAFF. The entire variable domain, with the rest obtained from reference TRBV7-6 and TRBJ1-1, is as follows: GAGVSQSPRYKVTKRGQDVALRCDPISGHVSLYWYRQALGQGPEFLTYFNYEAQQDKSGLPNDRFSAERPEGSISTLTIQRTEQRDSAMYRCASSLGGVLGTEAFFGQGTRLTVV.

This clonotype was detected only a few times. V and J are TRBV15 and TRBJ2-3, with 9 bases fitting TRBD2. The germline V gene has CDR1 LNHNV and CDR2 YYDKDF (reference sequence). The CDR3 covers 15 residues. V shed 5 bases and J 0 bases; nucleotides not matched to a gene: 3. Here the CDR3 reads CATSRLAGSTDTQYF. The CDR3 DNA follows: TGTGCCACCAGCCGTCTAGCGGGGAGCACAGATACGCAGTATTTT. The variable domain in full, completed from reference TRBV15 and TRBJ2-3, reads DAMVIQNPRYQVTQFGKPVTLSCSQTLNHNVMYWYQQKSSQAPKLLFHYYDKDFNNEADTPDNFQSRRPNTSFCFLDIRSPGLGDTAMYLCATSRLAGSTDTQYFGPGTRLTVL.

The chain combines TRBV9 with TRBJ1-1; 9 bases match TRBD1. From germline, CDR1 is SGDLS and CDR2 YYNGEE. V lost 4 bases, J lost 10 bases, and 14 bases stayed unmatched. The CDR3 totals 15 residues. CDR3: CASSSQDRGPLGAFF. CDR3 in DNA: TGTGCCAGCAGCTCACAGGACAGGGGCCCTCTAGGAGCTTTCTTT.

V gene TRBV30 combines with J gene TRBJ2-7; maybe TRBD2 (5 bases). Trimming stripped 5 bases from V and 4 bases from J, with 15 bases between. The CDR3 has 13 residues. The germline gives CDR1 GTSNPN, CDR2 SVGIG (reference sequence). Here the CDR3 reads CAWVQEEAYEQYF. The CDR3 nucleotides are TGTGCCTGGGTCCAAGAGGAGGCATACGAGCAGTACTTC.

There are a few counts of this clonotype. The CDR3 bases are TGTGCCAGCAGCCAATTCTCCGGACAGGGGAACACCGGGGAGCTGTTTTTT. The encoded protein is CASSQFSGQGNTGELFF. This chain connects TRBV14 to TRBJ2-2; 8 positions agree with TRBD1. The CDR3 extends over 17 amino acids. After removal of 2 bases from V and 1 base from J, the junction contained 6 bases not matched to a gene. Germline V lookup: CDR1 SGHDN, CDR2 FVKESK.

This clonotype was picked up one time. A read error may explain this, as a much larger clone is one base away. This chain uses TRBV7-3 with TRBJ2-1; D is uncertain. The CDR3 spans 13 residues. The V and J ends lost 6 bases and 7 bases respectively, with 13 bases between them. The germline V gene encodes CDR1 SGHTA and CDR2 FQGTGA. The CDR3 loop reads CASSLDPANEQFF. CDR3 in DNA: TGTGCCAGCAGTCTGGACCCGGCGAATGAGCAGTTCTTC.